This entry lists 23 T cell receptor beta chains sequenced from one sample in a study of control samples from healthy donors and cancer patients. Measured with immunoSEQ multiplex PCR; TCRdb has only the in-frame clones, and not every one. The data hold some 21,000 clones, with 85% to 90% observed a single time. The sample consisted of PBMCs. The origin of the receptors is a man in his fifties or sixties with head and neck cancer.

The chain employs TRBV24-1 and TRBJ2-7; 10 nucleotides agree with TRBD2. The CDR3 length is 15 residues. Losses at the gene ends were 4 bases for V and 2 bases for J; bases not matched to a gene: 4. Germline CDR1 KGHDR, CDR2 SFDVKD. The CDR3 coding sequence is TGTGCCACCAGTGAATGGACTAGCGGACCCTACGAGCAGTACGTC. This gives the protein CATSEWTSGPYEQYV.

The chain employs TRBV10-3 and TRBJ1-3; D ambiguous. This CDR3 spans 15 amino acids. Trimming shortened V by 9 bases and J by 1 base, and 16 bases separated the two germline ends. From germline, CDR1 is ENHRY and CDR2 SYGVKD. CDR3 nucleotides: TGTGCCATACTTGATACGGGAGGATCTGGAAACACCATATATTTT. Its translation: CAILDTGGSGNTIYF.

J is TRBJ1-2 and V is TRBV29-1; D is perhaps TRBD1 (5 bases). Germline V gene lookup returns CDR1 SQVTM and CDR2 ANQGSEA. The CDR3 runs to 15 residues. Trimming took 6 bases from V and 0 from J, leaving 17 bases between them. The CDR3 DNA follows: TGCAGCGTAGGGGCCTCGACCCTAACTAACTATGGCTACACCTTC. Amino acids: CSVGASTLTNYGYTF.

The rearrangement joins TRBV10-1 to TRBJ2-3, with D tentatively TRBD2 (6 bases). The V end lost 9 bases, the J end lost 4 bases, and 14 bases lay between the germline ends. Germline V gene data show CDR1 as WNHNN and CDR2 as SYGVQD (reference sequence). This CDR3 contains 13 residues. CDR3 bases: TGCGCCAGTCAAAAAGGAGGGGCAGATACGCAGTATTTT. Translating it yields CASQKGGADTQYF.

This clone was found once. J is TRBJ1-4 and V is TRBV15; weak D call: TRBD1 (5 bases). Germline V gene sequence: CDR1 LNHNV, CDR2 YYDKDF (reference sequence). The V end lost 5 bases, the J end lost 8 bases, and 21 bases lay between the germline ends. The CDR3 extends over 16 amino acids. The CDR3 DNA reads as TGTGCCACCAGCCCCCTCGGGAGGGGAGAAGGAGAAAAACTGTTTTTT. Protein product: CATSPLGRGEGEKLFF.

The genes are TRBV29-1 and TRBJ2-5; weak D call: TRBD1 (7 bases). The CDR3 has 14 residues. Germline V gene data show CDR1 as SQVTM and CDR2 as ANQGSEA. Trimming cost V 7 bases and J 1 base, with 16 bases left between them. This CDR3 reads CSAPGGLTQETQYF. The DNA of the CDR3 is TGCAGCGCCCCAGGGGGACTTACCCAAGAGACCCAGTACTTC.

The chain joins TRBV4-2 to TRBJ1-1; D unresolved. The length of the CDR3 is 12 residues. Looked up from germline, CDR1 is LGHNA and CDR2 is YNFKEQ. V was trimmed by 0 bases and J by 8 bases, leaving 7 bases between them. The CDR3 reads CASSQDGIEAFF. The DNA of the CDR3 is TGTGCCAGCAGCCAAGATGGCATCGAAGCTTTCTTT.

CDR3 in DNA: TGTGCCATCAAACTGGGACAGAACACTGAAGCTTTCTTT. As protein: CAIKLGQNTEAFF. The J gene is TRBJ1-1, the V gene TRBV10-3, with a possible D match to TRBD1 (6 bases). The CDR3 has 13 amino acids. CDR1 ENHRY and CDR2 SYGVKD come from the germline V gene. V was pared by 7 bases and J by 1 base, with 10 bases between.

The CDR3 DNA follows: TGTGCCAGTAGTATAGTCGAGGGTCGGCGTCCTGGCTACACCTTC. It is translated as CASSIVEGRRPGYTF. The genes are TRBV19 and TRBJ1-2; D unresolved. Germline-derived CDR1 and CDR2 are LNHDA and SQIVND (reference sequence). The CDR3 has 15 residues. V was trimmed by 1 base and J by 7 bases, leaving 16 bases between them. Supplemented by reference TRBV19 and TRBJ1-2, the full variable domain reads DGGITQSPKYLFRKEGQNVTLSCEQNLNHDAMYWYRQDPGQGLRLIYYSQIVNDFQKGDIAEGYSVSREKKESFPLTVTSAQKNPTAFYLCASSIVEGRRPGYTFGSGTRLTVV.

This clone is deemed medium-sized. The gene calls are TRBV10-1 and TRBJ1-3, with D uncertain. Germline V lookup: CDR1 WNHNN, CDR2 SYGVQD (reference sequence). The CDR3 consists of 13 residues. V was shortened by 6 bases and J by 3 bases, with 9 bases between the two germline ends. The DNA of the CDR3 is TGCGCCAGCAGCCGCGCCTTTGGAAACACCATATATTTT. It specifies CASSRAFGNTIYF.

The chain couples TRBV6-5 to TRBJ2-1; possible D gene TRBD1, 5 bases. The CDR3 has 13 amino acids. V dropped 8 bases and J dropped 9 bases, with 17 bases sitting between them. Germline V gives CDR1 MNHEY, CDR2 SVGAGI. DNA of the CDR3: TGTGCCAGCCATGACAGAATTTTGGGTGAGCAGTTCTTC. Residues: CASHDRILGEQFF.

This chain links TRBV2 with TRBJ2-5; 10 bases are shared with TRBD2. The ends lost 6 bases at V and 1 base at J; junction bases unmatched: 5. There are 15 residues in the CDR3. Germline V gene lookup returns CDR1 SNHLY and CDR2 FYNNEI. CDR3 nucleotides: TGTGCCAGCAGGGGTCTAGCGGGGGCCCAAGAGACCCAGTACTTC. Amino acids: CASRGLAGAQETQYF. Full variable domain (outside the CDR3, taken from reference TRBV2 and TRBJ2-5): EPEVTQTPSHQVTQMGQEVILRCVPISNHLYFYWYRQILGQKVEFLVSFYNNEISEKSEIFDDQFSVERPDGSNFTLKIRSTKLEDSAMYFCASRGLAGAQETQYFGPGTRLLVL.

The J gene is TRBJ2-3, the V gene TRBV5-1; D remains unclear. The CDR3 runs 11 residues. Deletions cut 4 bases from V and 5 bases from J, with 5 bases between. CDR1 and CDR2 from the germline V gene are SGHRS and YFSETQ. The CDR3 sequence is CASSQEDTQYF. The CDR3 DNA follows: TGCGCCAGCAGCCAGGAAGATACGCAGTATTTT.

The chain joins TRBV30 to TRBJ2-3; D may correspond to TRBD1 or TRBD2 (6 bases each). V lost 5 bases and J lost 5, with 14 bases in between. Germline loops: CDR1 GTSNPN, CDR2 SVGIG (reference sequence). The CDR3 is made up of 13 amino acids. The CDR3 DNA is TGTGCCTGGTCCCGCGGAGGGGGAGATACGCAGTATTTT. Its translation is CAWSRGGGDTQYF. The variable domain in full, completed from reference TRBV30 and TRBJ2-3, reads SQTIHQWPATLVQPVGSPLSLECTVEGTSNPNLYWYRQAAGRGLQLLFYSVGIGQISSEVPQNLSASRPQDRQFILSSKKLLLSDSGFYLCAWSRGGGDTQYFGPGTRLTVL.

The chain combines TRBV9 with TRBJ2-2, with D possibly called TRBD1 or TRBD2 (5 bases each). Germline loops: CDR1 SGDLS, CDR2 YYNGEE. V lost 3 bases and J 1 base, leaving 10 bases between the germline ends. This CDR3 region has 15 residues. The CDR3 DNA is TGTGCCAGCAGCGCCGGGACGGGGAACACCGGGGAGCTGTTTTTT. Residues: CASSAGTGNTGELFF. The complete variable domain, with remaining parts taken from reference TRBV9 and TRBJ2-2, reads DSGVTQTPKHLITATGQRVTLRCSPRSGDLSVYWYQQSLDQGLQFLIQYYNGEERAKGNILERFSAQQFPDLHSELNLSSLELGDSALYFCASSAGTGNTGELFFGEGSRLTVL.

CDR3 bases: TGTGCCAGCAGTCTCACAGGGGGCACTGAAGCTTTCTTT. The encoded protein is CASSLTGGTEAFF. This chain links TRBV7-9 with TRBJ1-1, with TRBD1 matching 8 bases. Per the germline V gene, CDR1 is SEHNR and CDR2 is FQNEAQ (reference sequence). CDR3 length: 13 residues. J gave up 4 bases and V 6 bases, and 4 bases lay outside the gene matches.

The chain combines TRBV20-1 with TRBJ1-2, with TRBD1 matching 7 bases. The CDR3 has 12 residues. Looked up from germline, CDR1 is DFQATT and CDR2 is SNEGSKA (reference sequence). V trimming: 3 bases; J trimming: 7 bases; junction bases outside the gene matches: 5. For the CDR3, the DNA is TGCAGTGCTAGTAAGGGGGCCGGTGGCTACACCTTC. This codes for CSASKGAGGYTF.

This clone was observed a single time. The gene calls are TRBV2 and TRBJ1-1; D is unclear. Germline lookup yields CDR1 SNHLY and CDR2 FYNNEI. The CDR3 extends over 13 amino acids. Trimming took 4 bases from V and 5 from J, leaving 11 bases between them. The CDR3 spells CASSVRRDTEAFF. For the CDR3, the DNA is TGTGCCAGCAGTGTTAGAAGGGATACTGAAGCTTTCTTT.

V usage is TRBV6-1 and J usage is TRBJ1-3; TRBD1 agrees at 7 bases. CDR3 length: 15 residues. Per germline, CDR1 MNHNS and CDR2 SASEGT. J was trimmed by 3 bases and V by 1 base; bases with no gene match: 3. CDR3 sequence (DNA): TGTGCCAGCAGTGAAGGGACAGGTGTTGGAAACACCATATATTTT. Protein sequence: CASSEGTGVGNTIYF.

CDR3 in amino acids: CASSQDDGGGFALNSPLHF. In DNA, the CDR3 is TGCGCCAGCAGCCAAGATGACGGGGGGGGCTTTGCCCTAAATTCACCCCTCCACTTT. The V gene is TRBV4-1, the J gene TRBJ1-6; TRBD1 might be the D (6 bases). Germline CDR1 reads MGHRA; CDR2 reads YSYEKL. The CDR3 has 19 residues. The V end was cut by 0 bases, the J end by 7 bases, with 22 bases between.

The chain carries TRBV7-3 and TRBJ2-1; 7 nucleotides match TRBD1. J gave up 7 bases and V 5 bases, and 8 bases lay outside the gene matches. The CDR3 is made up of 14 amino acids. Germline-derived CDR1 and CDR2 are SGHTA and FQGTGA. For the CDR3, the DNA is TGTGCCAGCAGCCTACAGGGGTTGGGAAATGAGCAGTTCTTC. It codes for CASSLQGLGNEQFF.

V and J are TRBV7-3 and TRBJ1-1; D is perhaps TRBD1 (6 bases). Per germline, CDR1 SGHTA and CDR2 FQGTGA. This CDR3 region has 15 residues. V was shortened by 8 bases and J by 6 bases, with 22 bases between the two germline ends. CDR3 protein: CASRVGGPGAAEAFF. Here the CDR3 DNA reads TGTGCCAGCCGCGTTGGGGGGCCGGGGGCAGCTGAAGCTTTCTTT. Looking up the rest from reference TRBV7-3 and TRBJ1-1 gives the full variable domain: GAGVSQTPSNKVTEKGKYVELRCDPISGHTALYWYRQSLGQGPEFLIYFQGTGAADDSGLPNDRFFAVRPEGSVSTLKIQRTERGDSAVYLCASRVGGPGAAEAFFGQGTRLTVV.

The V call is TRBV19, the J call TRBJ1-1, with 11 nucleotides matching TRBD1. The V gene's germline CDR1 is LNHDA and CDR2 SQIVND (reference sequence). The CDR3 is 14 residues long. The V segment lost 5 bases and the J segment 4 bases; nucleotides outside the gene matches: 3. CDR3 sequence: CASSPGQGGTEAFF. As DNA, the CDR3 is TGTGCCAGTAGTCCGGGACAGGGGGGCACTGAAGCTTTCTTT.